This T cell receptor (beta chain) was sequenced in a study of T cell responses to AZD1222 COVID-19 vaccine (TCRdb year 2021). At the level of the whole study: AZD1222 recipients with second doses at about 4 weeks or about 12 weeks were pooled, because spike-specific TCR depth and breadth did not differ between schedules. A total of over 230 trial participants underwent TCR sequencing, of whom some 210 received two doses of AZD1222 and about 26 received two doses of the MenACWY control vaccine. Trial participants were enrolled by age into subgroups of 18-55, 56-69 and 70-plus years, and around 150, 28 and 57 TCR-sequenced participants, respectively, were included in these subgroups. What the authors observed across the whole study: Reportedly, almost half of the unique spike-specific TCRs recognized epitopes lying outside the regions that are mutated in the B.1.351 and B.1.1.7 variants. The 56-69-year group was small, and its depth increase did not reach significance, likely because of low power. Participants were mostly white British, with more females than males. The authors suggested clonal diversity may have been underestimated. CD4 TCRs associated with the vaccine covered the entire spike protein, and the dominant responses were in regions 160-218 and 743-854. Because no samples from the day 14 peak response were available, repertoires could be characterized only after the peak T cell response. A significant rise in spike-specific TCR breadth and depth was observed after two AZD1222 doses relative to day 0 and relative to MenACWY recipients. Conclusions about previously exposed vaccinees are limited because only a handful of AZD1222 recipients were SARS-CoV-2 seropositive at baseline.

The time point label of this sample denotes: baseline before first vaccination. Vaccinee samples came from UK trials COV001 and COV002, including a single-blind randomized controlled phase 2/3 trial of AZD1222 (ChAdOx1 nCoV-19) in healthy adults. Trial participant PBMC samples were collected at day 0 and day 28 after the second dose for TCRbeta chain sequencing. Remarks on this clone: No cognate antigen has been identified for it. Nothing much larger sits one base from this clone, and base qualities are not available.

The germline V gene encodes CDR1 MNHEY and CDR2 SMNVEV (reference sequence). The CDR3 runs 14 residues from the cysteine to the phenylalanine. The retained sequence is limited to the CDR3, 42 bases, with the frame set at the first base. The junction shows trimming of 6 bases on V and 7 bases on J, and the gene matches do not reach 7 bases of it. The CDR3 regions of human TCRbeta chains were analyzed by immunosequencing. Concerning the study's data processing: Repertoire TCRs were matched against a reference library of SARS-CoV-2-specific TCRs generated with the MIRA antigen-specificity platform. Breadth meant the fraction of unique TCRs that were SARS-CoV-2-associated, whereas depth meant the fraction of total T cells that were SARS-CoV-2-associated. Using the MIRA data, each spike-specific TCR was mapped to the spike region that the TCR reacts to and placed in a CD4 or CD8 class. Log10-transformed breadth and depth values were compared by one-way ANOVA with Sidak's multiple comparisons tests. Held by TCRdb, this immuneACCESS table contains in-frame sequences only and omits some clones. Under half of the omission traces to an unresolved V gene where checked; the cause of the rest is unknown. The DNA gave D and trimming, while V, J and clone size come from that table. This sample gives about 170,000 clones in total; approximately 95% of them show up just once. The leading ten clones occupy about 4.2% of the sample.

The sequence was collected from an adult in good health. The rearrangement joined TRBV27 to TRBJ2-1; TRBD1 aligns with 9 central bases. The sample consisted of peripheral blood, taken on day 0 of AZD1222 vaccination. The CDR3 sequence is CASSRQGGKNEQFF. The DNA reads as follows: TGTGCCAGCAGCCGACAGGGGGGGAAAAATGAGCAGTTCTTC.